This TCR beta chain appears in the sequencing data of a study of T-cell memory formation after mild COVID-19. Overall study results and limits: Contracting CD4+ clones sat mainly in CM and EM; CD8+ in EMRA.

TCRdb used MiXCR to reprocess the 5' RACE reads, holding one entry per CDR3 protein. The table records hundreds of thousands of distinct CDR3 sequences, around 30% of them present only once. This clonotype has at least ten counts. Antigen unknown. A junction end diverges from the germline sequence, so it may reflect a read error. Germline V CDR1 and CDR2: SSHAT, FNYEAQ (reference sequence). CDR3 length: 13 amino acids. This clonotype was obtained from an adult woman who had mild COVID-19 (a few samples of this study predate the infection). Cell type and time point are not known. The chain uses TRBV7-7 and TRBJ2-1; 9 bases map to TRBD1. What was sequenced was PBMCs or a T cell subset sorted from them (not recorded which). The CDR3 region has the DNA TGTGCTAGCAGCTCTGACAGGGGGAATGAGCAGTTCTTC. It is translated as CASSSDRGNEQFF.